Below, one T cell receptor (beta chain) is given with its context. This record comes from a study of blood T cells in healthy people across ages. The individuals who served as donors were healthy Caucasians living in Russia, aged roughly 6 to 100. Per sample, a minimum of 6.5 million PBMCs were isolated. The second PCR ran about 6 to 11 cycles with a sample-barcoded 5' primer and J-beta primers. TCRdb analysed the 5' RACE reads with MiXCR anew, one entry per CDR3 protein. The data show fewer than 750,000 distinct CDR3 sequences, with over 40% seen just once and roughly 12% held by the top ten. Germline assignment: CDR1 ENHRY and CDR2 SYGVKD. The CDR3 has 14 amino acids.

The V and J genes are TRBV10-3 and TRBJ2-1, with a tentative D call TRBD1 (5 bases). The J call may not be correct, given that the DNA end is closer to TRBJ2-7. The clonotype was recovered from a woman older than 75 in good health. The sequenced material came from blood. For the CDR3, the DNA is TGTGCCATCAGTGACGACAGAGCCTACAATGAGCAGTACTTC. It codes for CAISDDRAYNEQYF.